This T cell receptor (beta chain) was identified in a study of blood T cell repertoires in COVID-19. Background on the study: Samples representing acute and convalescent COVID-19 were sourced from the United States, Italy and Spain. T cells, B-cell-depleted T cells, or PBMCs provided the cDNA or gDNA that served as material.

In its sample, this clone was seen once. J gave up 4 bases and V 4 bases, and 6 bases lay outside the gene matches. Per germline, CDR1 MNHEY and CDR2 SVGAGI. The CDR3 sequence is 15 residues long. Authors' methods: Amplification with reference gene primers provided the estimates of nucleated cell counts. TCRdb's copy holds only in-frame clones and misses some; the assay was immunoSEQ multiplex PCR. The V and J calls and clone size were taken over from that table, and D and trimming were inferred from the DNA. This sample has roughly 43,000 clones; roughly 81% occur once, and the top ten carry less than 15%.

The sample taken for sequencing was peripheral blood. This chain links TRBV6-5 with TRBJ1-5; 8 bases map to TRBD1. This clonotype was sampled from a woman aged 70-85 years in a cohort sampled during active COVID-19. DNA for the CDR3: TGTGCCAGCAGTTGGGACAGGCTCAAAAATCAGCCCCAGCATTTT. It translates to CASSWDRLKNQPQHF.